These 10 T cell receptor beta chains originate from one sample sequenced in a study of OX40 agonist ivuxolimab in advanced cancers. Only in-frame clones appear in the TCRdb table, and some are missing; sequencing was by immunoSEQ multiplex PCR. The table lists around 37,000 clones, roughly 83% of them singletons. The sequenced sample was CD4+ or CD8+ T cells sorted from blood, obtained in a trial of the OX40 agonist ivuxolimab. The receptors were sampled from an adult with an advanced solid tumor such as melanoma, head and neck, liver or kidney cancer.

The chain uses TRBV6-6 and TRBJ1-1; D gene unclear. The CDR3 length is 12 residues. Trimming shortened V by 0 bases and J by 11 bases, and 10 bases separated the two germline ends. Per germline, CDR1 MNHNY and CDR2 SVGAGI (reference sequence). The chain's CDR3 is CASSYSGPAAFF. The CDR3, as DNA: TGTGCCAGCAGTTACTCCGGACCTGCCGCTTTCTTT.

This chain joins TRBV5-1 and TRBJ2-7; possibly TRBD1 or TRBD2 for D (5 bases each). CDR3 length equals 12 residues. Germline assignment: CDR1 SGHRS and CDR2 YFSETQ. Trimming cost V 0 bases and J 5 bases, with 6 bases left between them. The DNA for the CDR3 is TGCGCCAGCAGCTTGGGAGGGGACGAGCAGTACTTC. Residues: CASSLGGDEQYF. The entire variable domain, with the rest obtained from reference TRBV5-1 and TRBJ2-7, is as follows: KAGVTQTPRYLIKTRGQQVTLSCSPISGHRSVSWYQQTPGQGLQFLFEYFSETQRNKGNFPGRFSGRQFSNSRSEMNVSTLELGDSALYLCASSLGGDEQYFGPGTRLTVT.

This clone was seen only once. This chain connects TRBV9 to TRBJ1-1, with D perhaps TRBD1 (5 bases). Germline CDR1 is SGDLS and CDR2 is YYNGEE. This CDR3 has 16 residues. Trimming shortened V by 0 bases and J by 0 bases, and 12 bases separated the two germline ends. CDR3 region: CASSVVKGTMNTEAFF. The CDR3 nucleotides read TGTGCCAGCAGCGTAGTGAAGGGGACGATGAACACTGAAGCTTTCTTT.

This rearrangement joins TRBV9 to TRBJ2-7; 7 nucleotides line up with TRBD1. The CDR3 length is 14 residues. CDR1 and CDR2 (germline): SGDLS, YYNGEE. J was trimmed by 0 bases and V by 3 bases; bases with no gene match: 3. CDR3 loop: CASSDRGSSYEQYF. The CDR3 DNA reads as TGTGCCAGCAGCGACAGGGGTAGCTCCTACGAGCAGTACTTC. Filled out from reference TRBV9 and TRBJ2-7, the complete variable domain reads DSGVTQTPKHLITATGQRVTLRCSPRSGDLSVYWYQQSLDQGLQFLIQYYNGEERAKGNILERFSAQQFPDLHSELNLSSLELGDSALYFCASSDRGSSYEQYFGPGTRLTVT.

CDR3 sequence: CASRLLAGTYNEQFF. In DNA, the CDR3 is TGTGCCAGCAGGTTACTAGCGGGTACCTACAATGAGCAGTTCTTC. The chain is built from TRBV27 and TRBJ2-1, with 9 bases identical to TRBD2. With 6 bases clipped from V and 2 bases from J, the junction kept 5 bases outside the gene matches. Looked up from germline, CDR1 is MNHEY and CDR2 is SMNVEV (reference sequence). The CDR3 sequence is 15 residues long.

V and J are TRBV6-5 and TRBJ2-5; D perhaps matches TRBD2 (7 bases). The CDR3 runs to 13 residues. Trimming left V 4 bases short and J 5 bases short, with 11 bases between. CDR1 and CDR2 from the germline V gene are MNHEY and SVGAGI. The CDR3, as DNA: TGTGCCAGCAGTTGGGGGGGCCGGGAGACCCAGTACTTC. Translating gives CASSWGGRETQYF.

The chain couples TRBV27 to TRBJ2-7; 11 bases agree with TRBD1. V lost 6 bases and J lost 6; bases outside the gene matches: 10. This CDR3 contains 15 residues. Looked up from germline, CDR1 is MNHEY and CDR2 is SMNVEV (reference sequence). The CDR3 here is CASRSPGQGVREQYF. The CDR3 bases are TGTGCCAGCAGATCCCCGGGACAGGGGGTCCGCGAGCAGTACTTC.

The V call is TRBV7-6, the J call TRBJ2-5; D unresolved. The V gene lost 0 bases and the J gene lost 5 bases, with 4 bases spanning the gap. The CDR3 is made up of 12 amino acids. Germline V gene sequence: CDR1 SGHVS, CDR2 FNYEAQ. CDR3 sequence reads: CASSLAGETQYF. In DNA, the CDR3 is TGTGCCAGCAGCTTAGCGGGGGAGACCCAGTACTTC.

CDR3 DNA sequence: TGTGCCAGCAGCCGGGGGCTAGTTTCGGCCGAGCAGTACTTC. Translating gives CASSRGLVSAEQYF. The rearrangement uses TRBV14 and TRBJ2-7; D is perhaps TRBD1 (6 bases). Germline lookup yields CDR1 SGHDN and CDR2 FVKESK. Trimming removed 4 bases from V and 6 bases from J, with 16 bases in between. The CDR3 totals 14 residues.

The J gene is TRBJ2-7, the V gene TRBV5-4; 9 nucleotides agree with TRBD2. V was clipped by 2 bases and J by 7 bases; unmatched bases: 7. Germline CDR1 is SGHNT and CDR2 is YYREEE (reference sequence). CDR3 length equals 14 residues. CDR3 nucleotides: TGTGCCAGCAGCTTCCTAGCGGGGCTGGGTGAGCAGTACTTC. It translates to CASSFLAGLGEQYF.